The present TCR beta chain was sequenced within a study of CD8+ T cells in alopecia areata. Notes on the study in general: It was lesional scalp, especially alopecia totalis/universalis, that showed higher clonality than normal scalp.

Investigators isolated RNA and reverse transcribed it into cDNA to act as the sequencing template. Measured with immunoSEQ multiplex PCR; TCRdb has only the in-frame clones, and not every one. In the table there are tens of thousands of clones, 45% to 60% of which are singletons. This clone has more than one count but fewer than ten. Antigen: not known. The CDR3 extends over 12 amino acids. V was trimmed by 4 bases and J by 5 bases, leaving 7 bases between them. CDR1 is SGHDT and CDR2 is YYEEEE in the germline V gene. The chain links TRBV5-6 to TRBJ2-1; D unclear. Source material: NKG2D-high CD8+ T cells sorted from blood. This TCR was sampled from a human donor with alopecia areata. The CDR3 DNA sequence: TGTGCCAGCAGCCCAGGAGACAATGAGCAGTTCTTC. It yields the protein CASSPGDNEQFF.